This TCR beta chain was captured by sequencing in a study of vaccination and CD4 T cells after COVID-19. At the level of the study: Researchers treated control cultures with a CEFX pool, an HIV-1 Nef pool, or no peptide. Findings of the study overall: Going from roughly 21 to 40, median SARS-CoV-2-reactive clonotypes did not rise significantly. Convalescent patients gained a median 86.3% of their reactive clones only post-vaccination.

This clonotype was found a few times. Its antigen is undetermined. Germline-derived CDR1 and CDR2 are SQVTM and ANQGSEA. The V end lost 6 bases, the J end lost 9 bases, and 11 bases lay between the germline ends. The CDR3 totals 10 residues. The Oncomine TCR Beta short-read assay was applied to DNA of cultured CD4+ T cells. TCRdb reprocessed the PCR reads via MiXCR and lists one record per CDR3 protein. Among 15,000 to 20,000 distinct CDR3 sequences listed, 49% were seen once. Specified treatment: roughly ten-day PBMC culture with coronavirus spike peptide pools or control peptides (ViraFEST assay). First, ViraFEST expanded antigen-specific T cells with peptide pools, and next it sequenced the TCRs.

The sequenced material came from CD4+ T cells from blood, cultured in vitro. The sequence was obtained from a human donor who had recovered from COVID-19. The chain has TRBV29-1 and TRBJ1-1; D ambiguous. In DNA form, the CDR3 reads TGCAGCGTACAAGGCCCGAAAGCTTTCTTT. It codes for CSVQGPKAFF.